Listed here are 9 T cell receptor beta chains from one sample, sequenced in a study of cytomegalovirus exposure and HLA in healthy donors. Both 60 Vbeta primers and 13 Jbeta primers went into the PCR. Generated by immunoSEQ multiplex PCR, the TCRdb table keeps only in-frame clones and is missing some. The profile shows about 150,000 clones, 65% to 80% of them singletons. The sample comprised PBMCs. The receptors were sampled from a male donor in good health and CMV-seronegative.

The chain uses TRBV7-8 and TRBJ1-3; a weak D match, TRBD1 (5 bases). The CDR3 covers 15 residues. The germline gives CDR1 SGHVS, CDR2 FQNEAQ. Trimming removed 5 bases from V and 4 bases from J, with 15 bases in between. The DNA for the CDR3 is TGTGCCAGCAGCGTCGGGGGGTCAGGGGGAAACACCATATATTTT. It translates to CASSVGGSGGNTIYF.

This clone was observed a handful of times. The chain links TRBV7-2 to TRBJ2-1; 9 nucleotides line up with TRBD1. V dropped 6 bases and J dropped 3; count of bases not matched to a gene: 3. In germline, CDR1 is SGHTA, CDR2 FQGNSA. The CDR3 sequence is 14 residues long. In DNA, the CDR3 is TGTGCCAGCAGTGGGACAGGGTACTACAATGAGCAGTTCTTC. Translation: CASSGTGYYNEQFF.

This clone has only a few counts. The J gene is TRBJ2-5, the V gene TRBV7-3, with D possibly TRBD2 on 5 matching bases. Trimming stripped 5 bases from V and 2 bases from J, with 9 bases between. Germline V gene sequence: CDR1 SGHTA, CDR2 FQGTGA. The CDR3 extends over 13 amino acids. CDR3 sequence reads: CASSQWEQETQYF. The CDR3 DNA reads TGTGCCAGCAGCCAGTGGGAGCAAGAGACCCAGTACTTC.

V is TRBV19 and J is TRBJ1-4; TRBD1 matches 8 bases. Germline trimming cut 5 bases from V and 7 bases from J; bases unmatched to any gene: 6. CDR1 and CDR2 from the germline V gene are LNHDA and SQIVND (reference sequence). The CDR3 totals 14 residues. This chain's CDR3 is CASSPDRGGEKLFF. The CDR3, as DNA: TGTGCCAGTAGTCCCGACAGGGGTGGTGAAAAACTGTTTTTT.

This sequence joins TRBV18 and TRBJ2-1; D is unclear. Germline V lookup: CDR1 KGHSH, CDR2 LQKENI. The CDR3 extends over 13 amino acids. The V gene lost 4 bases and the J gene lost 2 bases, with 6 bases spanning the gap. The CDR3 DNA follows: TGTGCCAGCTCACTTCCTCCCTACAATGAGCAGTTCTTC. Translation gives CASSLPPYNEQFF.

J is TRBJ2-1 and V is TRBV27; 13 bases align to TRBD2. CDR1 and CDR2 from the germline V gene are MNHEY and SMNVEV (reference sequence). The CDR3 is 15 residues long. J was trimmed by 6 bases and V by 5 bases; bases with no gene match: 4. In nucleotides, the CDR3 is TGTGCCAGCAGTCTACGGACTAGCGGGAGCAATGAGCAGTTCTTC. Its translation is CASSLRTSGSNEQFF.

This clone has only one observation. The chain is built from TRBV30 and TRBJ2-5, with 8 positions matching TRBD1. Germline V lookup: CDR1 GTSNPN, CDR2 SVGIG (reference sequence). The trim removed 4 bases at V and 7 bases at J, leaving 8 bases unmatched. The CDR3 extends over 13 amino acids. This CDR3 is CAWIRTGLGTQYF. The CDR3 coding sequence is TGTGCCTGGATTCGGACAGGGCTGGGGACCCAGTACTTC.

The CDR3 nucleotides read TGTGCCAGCAGTTCCGTAGGAAACACCATATATTTT. Its translation is CASSSVGNTIYF. The chain links TRBV6-5 to TRBJ1-3; D remains unclear. The CDR3 loop spans 12 amino acids. From germline, CDR1 is MNHEY and CDR2 SVGAGI. V was cut by 4 bases and J by 4 bases, with 5 bases left in between.

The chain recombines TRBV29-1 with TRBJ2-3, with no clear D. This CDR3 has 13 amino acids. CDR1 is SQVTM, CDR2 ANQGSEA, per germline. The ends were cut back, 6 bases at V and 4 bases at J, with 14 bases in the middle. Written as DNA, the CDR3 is TGCAGCGTCATTACTTACCCCGCAGATACGCAGTATTTT. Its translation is CSVITYPADTQYF.